The present T cell receptor beta chain was sequenced within a study of CD8+CD57+ T cells in acquired aplastic anemia. Study context: DNA recovered from sorted CD4+ and CD8+ cells had a mean of around 3.3 ug.

The template used for profiling TCR beta VDJ and CDR3 was genomic DNA. TCRdb reanalysed the reads using MiXCR and keeps one entry per CDR3 protein. The sample contains more than 150,000 distinct CDR3 sequences, approximately 48% of which appear only once. V was clipped by 10 bases and J by 4 bases, with 11 bases between them. The CDR3 runs to 13 residues. In germline, CDR1 is ENHRY, CDR2 SYGVKD. In patients chosen for sequencing, flow cytometry had shown CD8+CD57+ cell expansion. All patients had severe acquired aplastic anemia. Study findings and constraints: Around 30 sequences, all CD8+ CDR3, were shared between patients and controls.

The table lists this clonotype with a count of one. No antigen is known for it. The source of this sequence is a human donor with aplastic anemia. The sequenced sample consisted of sorted CD4+, CD8+, or CD8+CD57+ T cells (not recorded which) from PBMCs. V and J are TRBV10-3 and TRBJ1-6; no reliable D call. The CDR3 reads CATVTAYNSPLHF. For the CDR3, the DNA is TGTGCCACTGTGACTGCGTATAATTCACCCCTCCACTTT.